The 29 T cell receptor beta chains reported below all come from one sample, sequenced in a study of CD8 T cells in Susac syndrome. Reverse transcription of about 0.45 to 1 ug RNA was performed with random hexamers. TCRdb re-analysed the immunoSEQ multiplex PCR reads in MiXCR, keeping a single row per CDR3 protein. The sample gives 200,000 to 300,000 distinct CDR3 sequences, less than 96% of which show up once; about 0.1% is in the top ten. Material: CD4+ T cells from PBMCs. These receptors were collected from a human donor with Susac syndrome.

The CDR3 sequence: CSALRQWNTEAFF. The CDR3 DNA follows: TGCAGCGCGTTGCGACAGTGGAACACTGAAGCTTTCTTT. The chain is built from TRBV29-1 and TRBJ1-1, with D perhaps matching TRBD1 (5 bases). The germline V and J ends were trimmed by 7 bases and 1 base, with 13 bases remaining between them. The CDR3 sequence is 13 residues long. CDR1 SQVTM and CDR2 ANQGSEA come from the germline V gene.

V and J are TRBV20-1 and TRBJ2-5; tentative D call: TRBD1 (7 bases). Germline V lookup: CDR1 DFQATT, CDR2 SNEGSKA (reference sequence). The length of the CDR3 is 16 residues. The V end was cut by 0 bases, the J end by 5 bases, with 19 bases between. Here the CDR3 reads CSARDLGSGRGETQYF. The CDR3 nucleotides read TGCAGTGCTAGAGATCTCGGGAGTGGCAGGGGGGAGACCCAGTACTTC.

This chain links TRBV3-1 with TRBJ1-2, with 11 positions matching TRBD1. CDR3 size: 14 residues. Germline V gene lookup returns CDR1 LGHDT and CDR2 YNNKEL (reference sequence). V lost 4 bases, J lost 8 bases, and 6 bases stayed unmatched. The CDR3 region has the DNA TGTGCCAGCAGCCGAGGACAGGGGGCAGAAGGCTACACCTTC. Its protein is CASSRGQGAEGYTF.

V and J are TRBV6-6 and TRBJ1-2, with 8 bases lining up with TRBD1. The V gene's germline CDR1 is MNHNY and CDR2 SVGAGI (reference sequence). The length of the CDR3 is 14 residues. V shed 2 bases and J 6 bases; nucleotides not matched to a gene: 5. The chain's CDR3 is CASSYGQGANGYTF. CDR3 DNA sequence: TGTGCCAGCAGTTACGGCCAGGGGGCAAATGGCTACACCTTC.

The V and J genes are TRBV14 and TRBJ2-7, with a weak D call TRBD2 (6 bases). V was pared by 0 bases and J by 3 bases, with 15 bases between. CDR3 length: 16 residues. Germline lookup yields CDR1 SGHDN and CDR2 FVKESK. The CDR3: CASSQDGNGGSYEQYF. For the CDR3, the DNA is TGTGCCAGCAGCCAAGATGGGAATGGGGGGAGCTACGAGCAGTACTTC.

The chain is built from TRBV11-2 and TRBJ2-7; D is possibly TRBD1 (5 bases). Per germline, CDR1 SGHAT and CDR2 FQNNGV. V gave up 3 bases and J gave up 0 bases, with 9 bases separating them. The CDR3 extends over 14 amino acids. The CDR3 protein is CASSFDRYSYEQYF. DNA of the CDR3: TGTGCCAGCAGCTTCGACAGATACTCCTACGAGCAGTACTTC.

J is TRBJ2-1 and V is TRBV28, with D perhaps TRBD1 or TRBD2 (6 bases each). Germline assignment: CDR1 MDHEN and CDR2 SYDVKM. The CDR3 covers 13 residues. V dropped 4 bases and J dropped 10 bases, with 14 bases sitting between them. CDR3 DNA: TGTGCCAGCAGTTCCGCGACAGGAGGGGAGCAGTTCTTC. It translates to CASSSATGGEQFF.

The chain links TRBV5-6 to TRBJ1-5, with 7 nucleotides matching TRBD1. CDR1 SGHDT and CDR2 YYEEEE come from the germline V gene. Trimming removed 5 bases from V and 2 bases from J; junction bases left unmatched: 7. The CDR3 is 15 amino acids. CDR3 in amino acids: CASSSTGEGNQPQHF. For the CDR3, the DNA is TGTGCCAGCAGTTCAACAGGGGAGGGCAATCAGCCCCAGCATTTT.

To note about this clonotype: An end of the junction differs from the germline gene, which may be a read error. The chain uses TRBV29-1 and TRBJ2-3, with 11 positions matching TRBD2. The CDR3 totals 12 residues. The V gene's germline CDR1 is SQVTM and CDR2 ANQGSEA. CDR3 amino acids: CSARLTSGSTNF. In DNA form, the CDR3 reads TGCAGCGCCCGCCTTACTAGCGGGAGTACCAATTTT.

V and J are TRBV29-1 and TRBJ1-3; D is unresolved. The V end lost 7 bases, the J end lost 2 bases, and 6 bases lay between the germline ends. This CDR3 spans 11 amino acids. Germline V lookup: CDR1 SQVTM, CDR2 ANQGSEA. The CDR3 nucleotides are TGCAGCGGGAGGGCTGGAAACACCATATATTTT. It codes for CSGRAGNTIYF.

The rearrangement links TRBV20-1 to TRBJ1-2; no definite D call. There are 13 residues in the CDR3. Trimming left V 3 bases short and J 4 bases short, with 12 bases between. CDR1 is DFQATT, CDR2 SNEGSKA, per germline (reference sequence). The CDR3 spells CSASVHDTYGYTF. The DNA of the CDR3 is TGCAGTGCTAGTGTACACGACACCTATGGCTACACCTTC.

The chain has TRBV2 and TRBJ1-2; 8 bases map to TRBD1. With 6 bases clipped from V and 8 bases from J, the junction kept 14 bases outside the gene matches. Germline values: CDR1 SNHLY, CDR2 FYNNEI. The CDR3 is 15 residues long. CDR3 coding DNA: TGTGCCAGCAGATCCGGGACAGGAGGTCGGGAAGGCTACACCTTC. Protein: CASRSGTGGREGYTF.

The rearrangement uses TRBV2 and TRBJ1-2; 9 bases align to TRBD1. Germline V CDR1 and CDR2: SNHLY, FYNNEI. After removal of 6 bases from V and 8 bases from J, the junction contained 10 bases not matched to a gene. The CDR3 runs to 14 residues. The CDR3 is CASRAGTGSVGYTF. In DNA form, the CDR3 reads TGTGCCAGCAGGGCCGGGACAGGGAGCGTCGGCTACACCTTC.

The chain couples TRBV5-1 to TRBJ2-3, with D perhaps being TRBD1 or TRBD2 (5 bases each). Germline-derived CDR1 and CDR2 are SGHRS and YFSETQ. The ends were cut back, 4 bases at V and 0 bases at J, with 9 bases in the middle. There are 14 residues in the CDR3. Here the CDR3 reads CASSRDPSTDTQYF. For the CDR3, the DNA is TGCGCCAGCAGCCGGGACCCTAGCACAGATACGCAGTATTTT.

This clonotype showed up just a few times. The chain joins TRBV3-1 to TRBJ2-7, with unresolved D. Germline V gives CDR1 LGHDT, CDR2 YNNKEL (reference sequence). The V end was cut by 2 bases, the J end by 4 bases, with 3 bases between. There are 11 residues in the CDR3. As DNA, the CDR3 is TGTGCCAGCAGCCAAAAGTACGAGCAGTACTTC. Protein sequence: CASSQKYEQYF.

The gene calls are TRBV30 and TRBJ1-3; D gene uncertain. V was pared by 3 bases and J by 0 bases, with 6 bases between. The CDR3 has 13 residues. In germline, CDR1 is GTSNPN, CDR2 SVGIG (reference sequence). The CDR3 sequence: CAWRGNSGNTIYF. DNA of the CDR3: TGTGCCTGGAGGGGCAACTCTGGAAACACCATATATTTT.

This chain joins TRBV29-1 and TRBJ2-7, with 8 bases aligning to TRBD2. The germline V gene has CDR1 SQVTM and CDR2 ANQGSEA. CDR3 length equals 13 residues. V gave up 4 bases and J gave up 3 bases; unmatched junction bases: 5. The CDR3 DNA reads TGCAGCGTTGTTCCGGGGGGGCTCTACGAGCAGTACTTC. Translation: CSVVPGGLYEQYF.

The chain joins TRBV29-1 to TRBJ1-1; 9 bases are shared with TRBD1. Germline V gene data show CDR1 as SQVTM and CDR2 as ANQGSEA. CDR3 length: 12 amino acids. J lost 7 bases, V lost 6 bases, and 6 bases had no gene match. CDR3 in DNA: TGCAGCGTCAAACAGGGGGCGGATGAAGCTTTCTTT. Translation gives CSVKQGADEAFF.

The V call is TRBV3-1, the J call TRBJ2-2; perhaps TRBD2 as D (6 bases). V shed 1 base and J shed 5 bases, with 14 bases lying between them. The CDR3 contains 16 residues. Looked up from germline, CDR1 is LGHDT and CDR2 is YNNKEL (reference sequence). The CDR3 reads CASSQGHGRGTGELFF. In DNA form, the CDR3 reads TGTGCCAGCAGCCAAGGTCACGGGAGAGGGACCGGGGAGCTGTTTTTT.

The chain carries TRBV5-6 and TRBJ1-2, with TRBD1 matching over 8 bases. V lost 3 bases and J lost 7; bases outside the gene matches: 14. Germline V lookup: CDR1 SGHDT, CDR2 YYEEEE. This CDR3 region has 16 residues. CDR3 in DNA: TGTGCCAGCAGCTCCGGTGTGGTCCAGGGGGCTTTTGGCTACACCTTC. Protein product: CASSSGVVQGAFGYTF.

The chain joins TRBV5-1 to TRBJ2-1; 13 positions agree with TRBD2. Trimming at V came to 4 bases and at J to 9 bases, leaving 7 bases not matched to a gene. Germline V gene sequence: CDR1 SGHRS, CDR2 YFSETQ. The CDR3 length is 15 residues. The CDR3 region has the DNA TGCGCCAGCAGCCCGACTAGCGGGAGGAGCGGTGAGCAGTTCTTC. Its translation: CASSPTSGRSGEQFF.

The chain employs TRBV20-1 and TRBJ2-7; the match to TRBD2 covers 10 bases. With V trimmed by 1 base and J by 9 bases, 9 bases remained unmatched. The CDR3 runs 14 residues. The V gene's germline CDR1 is DFQATT and CDR2 SNEGSKA (reference sequence). DNA of the CDR3: TGCAGTGCTAGAGTTGCCGGGACTAGCGAGGCGCAGTACTTC. Its protein is CSARVAGTSEAQYF.

J is TRBJ2-7 and V is TRBV10-2; D not resolved. The CDR3 runs 14 residues. Germline-derived CDR1 and CDR2 are WSHSY and SAAADI. Deletions cut 5 bases from V and 1 base from J, with 12 bases between. CDR3 loop: CASSPRVQSYEQYF. The CDR3 DNA sequence: TGCGCCAGCAGTCCTCGGGTCCAATCCTACGAGCAGTACTTC.

This sequence joins TRBV7-3 and TRBJ2-5; no firm D call. Trimming took 3 bases from V and 7 from J, leaving 12 bases between them. Germline V gene data show CDR1 as SGHTA and CDR2 as FQGTGA. This CDR3 has 13 residues. CDR3 DNA sequence: TGTGCCAGCAGCTTGAAGGGCTCGGGGACCCAGTACTTC. This sequence encodes CASSLKGSGTQYF.

This sequence joins TRBV3-1 and TRBJ2-7; possible D gene TRBD2, 6 bases. Per the germline V gene, CDR1 is LGHDT and CDR2 is YNNKEL (reference sequence). Trimming removed 0 bases at V and 6 bases at J, with 15 bases between. This CDR3 spans 15 amino acids. CDR3 nucleotide sequence: TGTGCCAGCAGCCAAGATTTCGGAGGGCCTCGCGAGCAGTACTTC. Translating gives CASSQDFGGPREQYF.

The chain combines TRBV11-2 with TRBJ2-7; D may be TRBD1 (6 bases). This CDR3 contains 15 residues. Germline loops: CDR1 SGHAT, CDR2 FQNNGV. Trimming removed 8 bases from V and 1 base from J, with 18 bases in between. CDR3 sequence: CASQPGGQGSYEQYF. DNA for the CDR3: TGTGCCAGCCAACCGGGCGGGCAGGGGTCCTACGAGCAGTACTTC.

The J gene is TRBJ2-3, the V gene TRBV5-1; D is unresolved. The V gene's germline CDR1 is SGHRS and CDR2 YFSETQ. This CDR3 has 12 residues. Trimming took 4 bases from V and 2 from J, leaving 5 bases between them. The CDR3 nucleotides are TGCGCCAGCAGCGAAAACACAGATACGCAGTATTTT. As protein: CASSENTDTQYF.

The CDR3 sequence is CASSSGQLRGTFANVLTF. The CDR3 DNA reads as TGCGCCAGCAGCTCAGGACAACTCCGGGGTACGTTCGCCAACGTCCTGACTTTC. V and J are TRBV5-1 and TRBJ2-6; D tentatively fits TRBD1 or TRBD2 (5 bases each). CDR3 size: 18 residues. V was pared by 3 bases and J by 7 bases, with 23 bases between. CDR1 is SGHRS, CDR2 YFSETQ, per germline. The full variable domain, in which reference TRBV5-1 and TRBJ2-6 provide the parts outside the CDR3, is KAGVTQTPRYLIKTRGQQVTLSCSPISGHRSVSWYQQTPGQGLQFLFEYFSETQRNKGNFPGRFSGRQFSNSRSEMNVSTLELGDSALYLCASSSGQLRGTFANVLTFGAGSRLTVL.

The rearrangement links TRBV6-5 to TRBJ1-2; D not certain. The CDR3 length is 15 residues. Per the germline V gene, CDR1 is MNHEY and CDR2 is SVGAGI. V was pared by 0 bases and J by 4 bases, with 12 bases between. CDR3 protein: CASSYSRESGYGYTF. CDR3 bases: TGTGCCAGCAGTTACTCGAGGGAAAGCGGCTATGGCTACACCTTC.